These T cell receptor beta chains were read from a single sample in a study of T-cell reconstitution after alpha-beta-depleted transplantation in children. TCRdb called the PCR reads again in MiXCR, with one record for every CDR3 protein. The sample has 90,000 to 130,000 distinct CDR3 sequences, 10% seen once. The source material was PBMCs from the stem cell graft donor, sampled from the stem cell graft. These receptors all come from a human donor who donated a stem cell graft to a child with acute lymphoblastic leukemia. The CDR3 runs from the conserved cysteine through the conserved F or W.

j_gene,v_gene,CDR3aa
TRBJ1-1,TRBV5-1,CASSLQGIPLNTEAFF
TRBJ2-7,TRBV27,CASSRDSRNYEQYF
TRBJ2-7,TRBV7-3,CASSLLAGSSYEQYF
TRBJ2-7,TRBV29-1,CSVVAGAYEQYF
TRBJ1-3,TRBV27,CASSLTGVLSGNTIYF
TRBJ2-7,TRBV7-8,CASGSRRSYEQYF
TRBJ2-2,TRBV6-2/TRBV6-3,CASRSTGGGELFF
TRBJ1-6,TRBV12-3/TRBV12-4,CASSHGQGALSPLHF
TRBJ2-3,TRBV5-5,CASSLGGTQYF
TRBJ2-7,TRBV4-1,CASSQASEQYF
TRBJ2-2,TRBV7-3,CASSFSTGRTSSNTGELFF
TRBJ2-1,TRBV3-1,CASSPYTAGGNEQFF
TRBJ2-3,TRBV12-3/TRBV12-4,CASRGPLSTDTQYF
TRBJ1-4,TRBV27,CASSGSVTTNEKLFF
TRBJ2-2,TRBV6-6,CASRPLAEGNTGELFF
TRBJ2-7,TRBV19,CASSIGRWGRQGPSVYEQYF
TRBJ2-1,TRBV7-9,CASSLDEGFGRAEDNEQFF
TRBJ2-7,TRBV4-3,CASSPDPGGGYEQYF
TRBJ2-3,TRBV12-3/TRBV12-4,CASSLFSSGKAGDTQYF
TRBJ1-1,TRBV7-8,CASSLSPGSDTEAFF
TRBJ2-1,TRBV5-1,CASSSGLAGVNEQFF
TRBJ2-3,TRBV7-9,CASSSSPLVTQYF
TRBJ1-1,TRBV11-2,CASSAPLGPMNTEAFF
TRBJ1-5,TRBV19,CASELQGNSNQPQHF
TRBJ2-1,TRBV20-1,CSASWAGAGEQFF
TRBJ1-1,TRBV29-1,CSVERGAQNTEAFF
TRBJ2-7,TRBV27,CASSALAGGLHEQYF
TRBJ2-3,TRBV12-3/TRBV12-4,CASTKDSASTDTQYF
TRBJ1-1,TRBV5-1,CASSPRDLAGNTEAFF
TRBJ2-2,TRBV14,CASSFGTSVAQGELFF
TRBJ2-3,TRBV21-1,CASSTDKPWDTQYF
TRBJ1-2,TRBV20-1,CSAYLNYGYTF
TRBJ2-1,TRBV10-3,CATGTVRGDNEQFF
TRBJ2-1,TRBV14,CASSLRTSGSNEQFF
TRBJ1-2,TRBV27,CASSSYGGAHGYTF
TRBJ2-5,TRBV10-2,CASSESGLTETQYF
TRBJ2-1,TRBV12-3/TRBV12-4,CASSLSPQAGGYNEQFF
TRBJ2-5,TRBV7-2,CASSFSGQGETQYF
TRBJ1-1,TRBV28,CASSFAQHRTGNTEAFF
TRBJ1-6,TRBV10-2,CASSPTVGNSPLHF
TRBJ2-1,TRBV24-1,CATSDHRGRPSYNEQFF
TRBJ1-2,TRBV5-4,CASSSSGGKYGYTF